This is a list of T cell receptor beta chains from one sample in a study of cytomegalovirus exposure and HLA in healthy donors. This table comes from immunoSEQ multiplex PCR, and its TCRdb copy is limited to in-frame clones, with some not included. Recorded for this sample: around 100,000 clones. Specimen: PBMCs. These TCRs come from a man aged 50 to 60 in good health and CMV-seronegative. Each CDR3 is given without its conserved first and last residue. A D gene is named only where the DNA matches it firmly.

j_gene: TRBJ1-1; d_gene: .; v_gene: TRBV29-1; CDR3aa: SVVEPGGSPEAF
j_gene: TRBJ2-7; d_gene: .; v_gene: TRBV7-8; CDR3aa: ASSSKNEQY
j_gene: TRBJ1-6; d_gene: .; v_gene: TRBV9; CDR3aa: ASSPTGSSPLH
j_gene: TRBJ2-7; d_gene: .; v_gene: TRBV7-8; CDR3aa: ASSLEVAEAYEQY
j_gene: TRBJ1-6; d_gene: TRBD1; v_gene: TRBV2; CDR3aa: ASNPGQGRSPLH
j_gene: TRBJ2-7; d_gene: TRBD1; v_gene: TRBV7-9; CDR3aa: ASSLGTGGVNEQY
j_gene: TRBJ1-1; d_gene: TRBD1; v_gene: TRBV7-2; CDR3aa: ASSLRRTGTEAF
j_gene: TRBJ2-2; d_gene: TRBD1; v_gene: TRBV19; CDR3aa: ASRTGLRTGELF
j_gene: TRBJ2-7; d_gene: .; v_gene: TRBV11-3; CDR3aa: ASSLGRGVSYEQY
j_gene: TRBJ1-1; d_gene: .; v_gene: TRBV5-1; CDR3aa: ASSLAGLGRNTEAF
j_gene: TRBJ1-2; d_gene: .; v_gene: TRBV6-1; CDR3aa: ASSEVRYGYT
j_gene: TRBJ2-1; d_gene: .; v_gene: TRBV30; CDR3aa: AWSTGSSYNEQF
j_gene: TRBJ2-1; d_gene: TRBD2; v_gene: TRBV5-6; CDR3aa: ASSLAGTSGSNDEQF
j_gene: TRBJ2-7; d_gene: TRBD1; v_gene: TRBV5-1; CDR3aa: ASSQRDRAIHEQY
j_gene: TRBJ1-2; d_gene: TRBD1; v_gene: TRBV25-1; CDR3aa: ASSDPGQGASGYT
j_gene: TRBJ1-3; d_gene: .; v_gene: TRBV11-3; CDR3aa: ASSLDPSGGNTIY
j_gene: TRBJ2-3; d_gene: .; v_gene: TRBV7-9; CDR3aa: ASSWSRAGLLTDTQY
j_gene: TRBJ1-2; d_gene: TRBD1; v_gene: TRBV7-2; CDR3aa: ASSLWGQFDYGYT
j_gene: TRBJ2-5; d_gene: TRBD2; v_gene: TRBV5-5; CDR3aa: ASSFPALAVKETQY
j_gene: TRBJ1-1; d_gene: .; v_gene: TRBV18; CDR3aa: ASSPVTESLGGEAF
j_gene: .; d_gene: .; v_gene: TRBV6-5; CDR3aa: ASSGLRDSTYEQY
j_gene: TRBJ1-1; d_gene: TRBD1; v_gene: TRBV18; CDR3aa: ASSPYTGAPVNTEAF
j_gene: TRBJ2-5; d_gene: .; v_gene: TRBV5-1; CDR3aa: ASSLYRAPETQY
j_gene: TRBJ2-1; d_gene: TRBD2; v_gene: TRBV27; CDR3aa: ASSSRGGLAGGNEQF
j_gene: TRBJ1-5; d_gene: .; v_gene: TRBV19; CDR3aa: ASSTVVESNQPQH
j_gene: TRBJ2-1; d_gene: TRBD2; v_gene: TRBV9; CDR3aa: ASSVGLAEYNEQF
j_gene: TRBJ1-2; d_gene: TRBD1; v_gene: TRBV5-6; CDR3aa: ASSLVGRGVYGYT
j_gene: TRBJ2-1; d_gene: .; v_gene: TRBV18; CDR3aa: ASSPRGEQF
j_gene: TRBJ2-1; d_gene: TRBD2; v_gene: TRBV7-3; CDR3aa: ASSLQAGLYNEQF
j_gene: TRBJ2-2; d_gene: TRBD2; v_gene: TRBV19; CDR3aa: ASSIRALAESNTGELF
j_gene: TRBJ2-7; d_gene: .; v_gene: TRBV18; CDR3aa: ATAGNQGYLDEQY